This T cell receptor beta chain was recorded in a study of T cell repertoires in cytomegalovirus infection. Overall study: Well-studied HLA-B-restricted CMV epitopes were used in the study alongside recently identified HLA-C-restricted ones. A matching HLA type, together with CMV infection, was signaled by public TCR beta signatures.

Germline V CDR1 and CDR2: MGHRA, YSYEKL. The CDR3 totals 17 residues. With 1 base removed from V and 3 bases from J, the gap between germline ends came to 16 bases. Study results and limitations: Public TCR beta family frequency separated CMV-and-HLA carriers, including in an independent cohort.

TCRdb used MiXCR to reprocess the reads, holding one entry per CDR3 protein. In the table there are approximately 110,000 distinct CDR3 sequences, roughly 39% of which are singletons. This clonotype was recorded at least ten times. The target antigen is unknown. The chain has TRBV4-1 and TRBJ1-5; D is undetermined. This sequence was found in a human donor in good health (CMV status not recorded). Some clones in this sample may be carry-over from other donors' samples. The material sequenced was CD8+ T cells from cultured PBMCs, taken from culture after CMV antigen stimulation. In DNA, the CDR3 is TGCGCCAGCAGCCAAGTGCCCTTGCAGGTCTACAATCAGCCCCAGCATTTT. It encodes CASSQVPLQVYNQPQHF.